These 27 T cell receptor beta chains share one sample of origin, sequenced in a study of shared clonotypes between healthy human individuals. Sequencing was performed with immunoSEQ multiplex PCR; in TCRdb, only in-frame clones are kept and a portion is missing. The data hold about 580,000 clones, with 95% to 98% observed a single time. Selected positively for CCR7 and CD45RO-negative, naive CD8 cells excluded terminally differentiated effector memory CD45RA+ cells. The sample consisted of naive CD8+ T cells sorted from blood. Every receptor here comes from a man aged 30 to 39 in good health.

V usage is TRBV29-1 and J usage is TRBJ1-2; D remains unclear. The CDR3 is 14 amino acids. The germline V and J ends were trimmed by 6 bases and 3 bases, with 17 bases remaining between them. CDR1 is SQVTM, CDR2 ANQGSEA, per germline. CDR3 sequence: CSVLSREPDYGYTF. The CDR3 nucleotides are TGCAGCGTCCTCTCTCGGGAACCCGACTATGGCTACACCTTC.

A word on this clone: Other DNA sequences in the sample encode the same CDR3. The V and J genes are TRBV5-1 and TRBJ2-7; 7 bases fit TRBD2. Looked up from germline, CDR1 is SGHRS and CDR2 is YFSETQ. The V segment lost 0 bases and the J segment 1 base; nucleotides outside the gene matches: 1. The length of the CDR3 is 14 residues. In DNA form, the CDR3 reads TGCGCCAGCAGCTTGGGAGCGGGATCCTACGAGCAGTACTTC. Translating gives CASSLGAGSYEQYF.

The CDR3 sequence is CASSQGLAGSDTQYF. CDR3 in DNA: TGTGCCAGCAGCCAGGGACTAGCGGGATCAGATACGCAGTATTTT. This sequence joins TRBV7-2 and TRBJ2-3, with 13 nucleotides matching TRBD2. Trimming took 5 bases from V and 4 from J; bases not matched to a gene: 3. Germline V lookup: CDR1 SGHTA, CDR2 FQGNSA. The CDR3 covers 15 residues.

The gene calls are TRBV5-4 and TRBJ1-2, with D tentatively TRBD1 (5 bases). The CDR3 spans 12 residues. The V and J ends lost 0 bases and 6 bases respectively, with 6 bases between them. CDR1 and CDR2 from the germline V gene are SGHNT and YYREEE (reference sequence). The CDR3 reads CASSLGGDGYTF. CDR3 in DNA: TGTGCCAGCAGCTTGGGAGGGGATGGCTACACCTTC.

The chain joins TRBV7-9 to TRBJ1-2, with D unresolved. V was pared by 1 base and J by 5 bases, with 11 bases between. From germline, CDR1 is SEHNR and CDR2 FQNEAQ (reference sequence). The CDR3 runs 14 residues. DNA of the CDR3: TGTGCCAGCAGCTTAGGTCGCGACCCGTATGGCTACACCTTC. It is translated as CASSLGRDPYGYTF.

The chain has TRBV9 and TRBJ2-7; 7 bases align to TRBD2. This CDR3 has 20 amino acids. The germline V gene has CDR1 SGDLS and CDR2 YYNGEE. The V and J ends lost 3 bases and 0 bases, in that order; junction bases with no gene match: 21. Written as DNA, the CDR3 is TGTGCCAGCAGCGCCCAGGCACGGTGGTCGCGGGAGCTGAGCTCCTACGAGCAGTACTTC. It specifies CASSAQARWSRELSSYEQYF.

CDR3 sequence reads: CASSYRDSDYEQYF. CDR3 coding DNA: TGTGCCAGCAGCTACCGGGACAGTGACTACGAGCAGTACTTC. The chain has TRBV7-6 and TRBJ2-7; 7 bases are shared with TRBD1. Germline CDR1 is SGHVS and CDR2 is FNYEAQ. CDR3 length equals 14 residues. J lost 3 bases, V lost 4 bases, and 6 bases had no gene match.

The chain recombines TRBV14 with TRBJ2-1; D unclear. Trimming left V 0 bases short and J 8 bases short, with 5 bases between. Germline CDR1 SGHDN, CDR2 FVKESK. There are 12 residues in the CDR3. CDR3 in amino acids: CASSQDRHEQFF. CDR3 nucleotides: TGTGCCAGCAGCCAAGATCGTCATGAGCAGTTCTTC. The full variable domain, completed using reference TRBV14 and TRBJ2-1, is EAGVTQFPSHSVIEKGQTVTLRCDPISGHDNLYWYRRVMGKEIKFLLHFVKESKQDESGMPNNRFLAERTGGTYSTLKVQPAELEDSGVYFCASSQDRHEQFFGPGTRLTVL.

The chain carries TRBV18 and TRBJ2-3; D not certain. The CDR3 is 14 residues long. Trimming pared 5 bases from V and 2 bases from J, leaving 11 bases between. CDR1 and CDR2 from the germline V gene are KGHSH and LQKENI. CDR3 nucleotide sequence: TGTGCCAGCTCAATAGCACCCTCCACAGATACGCAGTATTTT. Protein product: CASSIAPSTDTQYF.

CDR3 in DNA: TGTGCCAGCTCTGGGACTCAGGGCACAGATACGCAGTATTTT. This encodes CASSGTQGTDTQYF. V and J are TRBV18 and TRBJ2-3, with D maybe TRBD2 (6 bases). Germline V gene sequence: CDR1 KGHSH, CDR2 LQKENI. Deletions cut 6 bases from V and 1 base from J, with 11 bases between. The CDR3 contains 14 residues.

The chain carries TRBV2 and TRBJ2-7; no definite D call. The CDR3 is 11 amino acids. Germline V gene sequence: CDR1 SNHLY, CDR2 FYNNEI. The germline V and J ends were trimmed by 5 bases and 4 bases, with 6 bases remaining between them. The CDR3 region is CASSWSYEQYF. In DNA, the CDR3 is TGTGCCAGCAGTTGGAGTTACGAGCAGTACTTC.

J is TRBJ2-7 and V is TRBV7-8; D perhaps matches TRBD1 (7 bases). V lost 5 bases, J lost 6 bases, and 14 bases lay in between. There are 13 residues in the CDR3. Germline V lookup: CDR1 SGHVS, CDR2 FQNEAQ. CDR3 sequence: CASSAGTVIEQYF. CDR3 nucleotides: TGTGCCAGCAGCGCGGGGACAGTAATCGAGCAGTACTTC. Full variable domain (missing parts from reference TRBV7-8 and TRBJ2-7): GAGVSQSPRYKVAKRGQDVALRCDPISGHVSLFWYQQALGQGPEFLTYFQNEAQLDKSGLPSDRFFAERPEGSVSTLKIQRTQQEDSAVYLCASSAGTVIEQYFGPGTRLTVT.

The rearrangement joins TRBV14 to TRBJ2-5; the D gene is possibly TRBD1 (6 bases). Germline V gene data show CDR1 as SGHDN and CDR2 as FVKESK. CDR3 length equals 12 residues. CDR3 nucleotide sequence: TGTGTCCCTTCGGCAGGGGAAGAGACCCAGTACTTC. This codes for CVPSAGEETQYF.

The chain is built from TRBV9 and TRBJ2-7, with 8 bases aligning to TRBD1. CDR3 length equals 14 residues. V shed 3 bases, J shed 5 bases, and the junction held 7 bases outside the gene matches. From germline, CDR1 is SGDLS and CDR2 YYNGEE. CDR3 coding DNA: TGTGCCAGCAGCGGCGGACAGGGTGAGGACGAGCAGTACTTC. Translating it yields CASSGGQGEDEQYF.

This chain connects TRBV19 to TRBJ2-7; D is possibly TRBD1 or TRBD2 (6 bases each). This CDR3 contains 16 residues. Trimming removed 2 bases from V and 0 bases from J, with 14 bases in between. Germline V CDR1 and CDR2: LNHDA, SQIVND (reference sequence). CDR3 region: CASSIRGRGASYEQYF. The CDR3 nucleotides are TGTGCCAGTAGTATAAGAGGTAGGGGGGCCTCCTACGAGCAGTACTTC.

The chain joins TRBV7-8 to TRBJ2-1, with 8 positions matching TRBD1. The CDR3 is made up of 15 amino acids. J lost 6 bases, V lost 0 bases, and 4 bases had no gene match. Germline CDR1 and CDR2: SGHVS and FQNEAQ. The DNA of the CDR3 is TGTGCCAGCAGCTTAGCCAGGGGGCTTTCCAATGAGCAGTTCTTC. Amino acids: CASSLARGLSNEQFF.

V and J are TRBV27 and TRBJ2-1; tentatively, D is TRBD1 or TRBD2 (5 bases each). The V gene lost 2 bases and the J gene lost 0 bases, with 11 bases spanning the gap. The CDR3 runs to 16 residues. Germline V gives CDR1 MNHEY, CDR2 SMNVEV (reference sequence). In DNA, the CDR3 is TGTGCCAGCAGTTTACGGGGCTTGAGCTCCTACAATGAGCAGTTCTTC. This codes for CASSLRGLSSYNEQFF.

The CDR3 protein is CASSLDGRTGELFF. CDR3 sequence (DNA): TGTGCCAGCAGCCTGGACGGTCGGACCGGGGAGCTGTTTTTT. The chain employs TRBV11-3 and TRBJ2-2; D not resolved. The germline V and J ends were trimmed by 5 bases and 5 bases, with 12 bases remaining between them. Germline CDR1 is SGHNT and CDR2 is YENEEA. This CDR3 has 14 amino acids.

J is TRBJ2-3 and V is TRBV6-1; tentatively, D is TRBD1 (6 bases). Germline loops: CDR1 MNHNS, CDR2 SASEGT. V was trimmed by 6 bases and J by 3 bases, leaving 7 bases between them. This CDR3 is 12 amino acids long. The CDR3 reads CASRRGTDTQYF. DNA of the CDR3: TGTGCCAGCAGGAGGGGGACAGATACGCAGTATTTT.

J is TRBJ2-7 and V is TRBV30; D possibly matches TRBD1 or TRBD2 (5 bases each). The V gene lost 2 bases and the J gene lost 4 bases, with 12 bases spanning the gap. The germline V gene encodes CDR1 GTSNPN and CDR2 SVGIG (reference sequence). The CDR3 covers 13 residues. CDR3 region: CAWSPEGQYEQYF. The CDR3 coding sequence is TGTGCCTGGAGTCCCGAGGGGCAATACGAGCAGTACTTC.

The chain uses TRBV5-1 and TRBJ2-7; tentatively, D is TRBD2 (7 bases). This CDR3 comprises 14 residues. V lost 4 bases to trimming and J lost 0 bases, with 11 bases between them. CDR1 SGHRS and CDR2 YFSETQ come from the germline V gene. The CDR3 DNA follows: TGCGCCAGCAGCCCCGGGGGGCTCTCCTACGAGCAGTACTTC. Amino acid sequence: CASSPGGLSYEQYF.

This sequence joins TRBV5-6 and TRBJ1-4; maybe TRBD1 (5 bases). Germline V gene data show CDR1 as SGHDT and CDR2 as YYEEEE. V was shortened by 2 bases and J by 0 bases, with 11 bases between the two germline ends. The CDR3 is made up of 16 amino acids. Written as DNA, the CDR3 is TGTGCCAGCAGCTTTCGACAGCCCGCAACTAATGAAAAACTGTTTTTT. As protein: CASSFRQPATNEKLFF.

The gene calls are TRBV27 and TRBJ1-2; TRBD1 matches at 8 bases. Germline CDR1 MNHEY, CDR2 SMNVEV (reference sequence). This CDR3 spans 14 amino acids. Trimming at V came to 6 bases and at J to 4 bases, leaving 7 bases not matched to a gene. CDR3 protein: CASRHTGGLYGYTF. The DNA of the CDR3 is TGTGCCAGCAGACATACAGGGGGTCTCTATGGCTACACCTTC.

The genes are TRBV9 and TRBJ2-1; perhaps TRBD1 as D (6 bases). Germline V CDR1 and CDR2: SGDLS, YYNGEE. V gave up 3 bases and J gave up 2 bases, with 12 bases separating them. The CDR3 consists of 15 residues. CDR3 DNA sequence: TGTGCCAGCAGCGCACAGGGATTTACCTACAATGAGCAGTTCTTC. The encoded protein is CASSAQGFTYNEQFF.

The rearrangement joins TRBV9 to TRBJ2-7; no clear D. The CDR3 totals 14 residues. Germline V gene data show CDR1 as SGDLS and CDR2 as YYNGEE. V lost 0 bases and J lost 3, with 10 bases in between. CDR3 region: CASSVGGRFYEQYF. The CDR3 DNA reads TGTGCCAGCAGCGTAGGCGGCAGGTTCTACGAGCAGTACTTC.

This clone was seen only once. J is TRBJ2-7 and V is TRBV18; D may be TRBD1 (5 bases). V was shortened by 3 bases and J by 2 bases, with 17 bases between the two germline ends. CDR1 and CDR2 from the germline V gene are KGHSH and LQKENI. This CDR3 spans 16 amino acids. The CDR3 here is CASSPPPRAGPYEQYF. The CDR3 DNA is TGTGCCAGCTCACCGCCGCCCCGGGCAGGGCCCTACGAGCAGTACTTC.

This chain connects TRBV7-8 to TRBJ1-4; TRBD1 matches at 7 bases. Losses at the gene ends were 8 bases for V and 6 bases for J; bases not matched to a gene: 6. The CDR3 runs 13 residues. The germline V gene has CDR1 SGHVS and CDR2 FQNEAQ. CDR3 protein: CASRQGLYEKLFF. In DNA, the CDR3 is TGTGCCAGCCGACAGGGATTATATGAAAAACTGTTTTTT.